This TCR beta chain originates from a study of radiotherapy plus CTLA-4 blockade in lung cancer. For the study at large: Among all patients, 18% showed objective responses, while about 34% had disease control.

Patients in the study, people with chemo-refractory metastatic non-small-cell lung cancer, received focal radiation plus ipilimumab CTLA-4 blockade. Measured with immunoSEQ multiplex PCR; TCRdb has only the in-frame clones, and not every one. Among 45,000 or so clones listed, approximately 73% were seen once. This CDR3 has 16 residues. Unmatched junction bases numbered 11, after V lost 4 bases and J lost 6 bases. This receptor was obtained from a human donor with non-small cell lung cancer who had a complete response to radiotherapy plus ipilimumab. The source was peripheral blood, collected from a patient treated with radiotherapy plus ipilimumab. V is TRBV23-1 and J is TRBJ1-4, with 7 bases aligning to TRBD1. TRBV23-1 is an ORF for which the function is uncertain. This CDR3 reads CASSPWDSQADEKLFF. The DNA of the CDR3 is TGCGCCAGCAGTCCCTGGGACAGTCAGGCGGATGAAAAACTGTTTTTT.